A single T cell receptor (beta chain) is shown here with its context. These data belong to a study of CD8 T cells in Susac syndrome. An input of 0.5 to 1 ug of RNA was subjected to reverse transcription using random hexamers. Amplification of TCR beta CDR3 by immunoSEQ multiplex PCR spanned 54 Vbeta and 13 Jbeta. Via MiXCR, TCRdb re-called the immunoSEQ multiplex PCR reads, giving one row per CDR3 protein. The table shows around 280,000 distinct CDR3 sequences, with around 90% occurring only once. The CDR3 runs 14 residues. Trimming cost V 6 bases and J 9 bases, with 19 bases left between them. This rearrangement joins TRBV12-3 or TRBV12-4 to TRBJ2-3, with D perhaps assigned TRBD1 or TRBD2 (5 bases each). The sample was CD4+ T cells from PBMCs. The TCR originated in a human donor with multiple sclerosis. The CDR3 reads CASSLVGPLSTQYF. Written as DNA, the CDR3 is TGTGCCAGCAGCCTGGTGGGACCCCTTTCGACGCAGTATTTT.